This T cell receptor beta chain derives from a study of blood T cell repertoires in COVID-19. Overall study context: Researchers got acute and convalescent COVID-19 samples from the United States, Italy and Spain.

Participants were aged about 18 to 100 years from about two dozen US areas. Self-reported history from a screening survey and questionnaire set each donor's cohort. In the authors' workflow: Researchers report that nucleated cell counts were estimated from reference gene primer amplification. Using immunoSEQ multiplex PCR, the repertoire was profiled, and TCRdb retains in-frame clones only, with some absent. The V and J calls and clone size come from that table; D and trimming were worked out from the DNA. Of around 190,000 clones in the sample, around 87% are singletons; the top ten hold just under 25%. This CDR3 contains 14 residues. The V segment lost 6 bases and the J segment 0 bases; nucleotides outside the gene matches: 3. In germline, CDR1 is KGHSH, CDR2 LQKENI.

This TCR was recovered from a middle-aged woman in a cohort exposed to, infected with or recovered from COVID-19 (not recorded which). Sequencing was carried out using PBMCs or T cells enriched from blood (not recorded which). This rearrangement joins TRBV18 to TRBJ2-7; 9 nucleotides agree with TRBD1. The CDR3 sequence: CASSRDRDSYEQYF. The CDR3 DNA reads TGTGCCAGCTCTCGGGACAGGGACTCCTACGAGCAGTACTTC.